The 21 T cell receptor beta chains listed next were all sequenced from one sample in a study of T cells expressing NK-cell markers. TCRdb re-analyzed the 5' RACE reads; it lists each CDR3 protein once, without DNA. The sample includes 250,000 to 300,000 distinct CDR3 sequences. The specimen was blood T cells: a sorted CD56 or NKG2C T cell subset, CD4+ or CD8+ T cells, or bulk PBMC T cells (not recorded which). Receptors originate from a man between 18 and 35 years old in good health.

This chain joins TRBV12-5 and TRBJ2-3; lacking DNA, the TRBD1 call made by TCRdb goes unchecked. CDR1 and CDR2 from the germline V gene are LGHNT and FRNRAP. This CDR3 spans 14 amino acids. CDR3 amino acids: CASGPAGDTDTQYF.

The chain carries TRBV4-2 and TRBJ2-7; TCRdb proposes TRBD2, but this gene call is untestable without DNA. Germline V CDR1 and CDR2: LGHNA, YNFKEQ. This CDR3 is built from 16 residues. CDR3 in amino acids: CASSPGTSGRSNEQYF.

The V call is TRBV7-2, the J call TRBJ2-7; without DNA, the TCRdb call of TRBD1 cannot be checked. This CDR3 has 15 residues. Germline V gene data show CDR1 as SGHTA and CDR2 as FQGNSA. CDR3 loop: CASSLGPGSSYEQYF.

This rearrangement joins TRBV7-2 to TRBJ2-3; TCRdb's D call, TRBD1, is unchecked because there is no DNA. The CDR3 spans 14 residues. Per the germline V gene, CDR1 is SGHTA and CDR2 is FQGNSA. The CDR3 is CASSLLGQTDTQYF. The full variable domain, with the rest looked up from reference TRBV7-2 and TRBJ2-3, is GAGVSQSPSNKVTEKGKDVELRCDPISGHTALYWYRQSLGQGLEFLIYFQGNSAPDKSGLPSDRFSAERTGGSVSTLTIQRTQQEDSAVYLCASSLLGQTDTQYFGPGTRLTVL.

CDR3 sequence: CASSLGAGLPSQDTQYF. The chain has TRBV5-1 and TRBJ2-3; with no DNA, the TCRdb D assignment of TRBD2 cannot be verified. CDR1 SGHRS and CDR2 YFSETQ come from the germline V gene. The CDR3 has 17 residues.

The rearrangement joins TRBV6-5 to TRBJ1-4; TCRdb outputs TRBD1, but without DNA this stays unchecked. Germline-derived CDR1 and CDR2 are MNHEY and SVGAGI. This CDR3 spans 14 amino acids. The CDR3: CASSYSVWGEKLFF.

V is TRBV20-1 and J is TRBJ1-6; absent DNA, TCRdb's TRBD1 call cannot be checked. The CDR3 runs to 14 residues. Germline CDR1 reads DFQATT; CDR2 reads SNEGSKA (reference sequence). CDR3 protein: CSASRGQSRSPLHF.

The CDR3 sequence is CASSLGGTDRGGYTF. V usage is TRBV12-3 or TRBV12-4 and J usage is TRBJ1-2; TCRdb picks TRBD1, but there is no DNA to check that call. This CDR3 is built from 15 residues.

This chain joins TRBV24-1 and TRBJ2-1; absent DNA, TCRdb's TRBD1 call cannot be checked. The V gene's germline CDR1 is KGHDR and CDR2 SFDVKD. This CDR3 has 13 residues. CDR3 amino acids: CATSETQGTEQFF.

The chain carries TRBV29-1 and TRBJ1-4. This CDR3 is built from 13 residues. Germline-derived CDR1 and CDR2 are SQVTM and ANQGSEA. The CDR3 reads CSVARLEGEKLFF.

The chain is built from TRBV3-1 and TRBJ2-3; absent DNA, TCRdb's TRBD2 call cannot be checked. Germline V gene data show CDR1 as LGHDT and CDR2 as YNNKEL (reference sequence). The CDR3 has 17 amino acids. The CDR3 protein is CASSHPRGLAGSDTQYF.

V usage is TRBV10-2 and J usage is TRBJ2-5; as DNA is missing, the TRBD1 call by TCRdb cannot be tested. CDR1 is WSHSY, CDR2 SAAADI, per germline. This CDR3 contains 15 residues. This CDR3 is CASSDPQQGQETQYF.

The chain combines TRBV12-3 or TRBV12-4 with TRBJ1-6; TCRdb gives TRBD1 as the D gene, but with no DNA this cannot be confirmed. The length of the CDR3 is 16 residues. This CDR3 is CASSLRTGGGNSPLHF.

The CDR3 here is CASRLHLTYNEQFF. The chain links TRBV6-1 to TRBJ2-1. CDR1 MNHNS and CDR2 SASEGT come from the germline V gene. This CDR3 is 14 amino acids long.

The genes are TRBV27 and TRBJ1-1; TCRdb's D call of TRBD1 is untestable without DNA. Germline V gives CDR1 MNHEY, CDR2 SMNVEV (reference sequence). The CDR3 has 13 amino acids. CDR3 protein: CASQGGRNTEAFF.

The chain employs TRBV24-1 and TRBJ2-2; with no DNA, the TCRdb D assignment of TRBD2 cannot be verified. Germline assignment: CDR1 KGHDR and CDR2 SFDVKD. The length of the CDR3 is 14 residues. CDR3 loop: CATSSGRFAGELFF.

This chain connects TRBV30 to TRBJ2-2; TCRdb proposes TRBD1, but this gene call is untestable without DNA. CDR1 and CDR2 (germline): GTSNPN, SVGIG (reference sequence). This CDR3 spans 16 amino acids. The CDR3 loop reads CAWSAGTGIGTGELFF.

V and J are TRBV9 and TRBJ2-2; TCRdb indicates TRBD1, and absent DNA this call remains unverified. The CDR3 has 15 residues. Germline assignment: CDR1 SGDLS and CDR2 YYNGEE. This CDR3 is CASSATGTGGGELFF.

The CDR3 sequence is CASSTGTNTGELFF. The gene calls are TRBV11-2 and TRBJ2-2. The CDR3 spans 14 residues. Germline V gives CDR1 SGHAT, CDR2 FQNNGV.

The chain joins TRBV9 to TRBJ2-5; TCRdb proposes TRBD2, but this gene call is untestable without DNA. Germline-derived CDR1 and CDR2 are SGDLS and YYNGEE. CDR3 length: 15 amino acids. The CDR3 sequence is CASSVEGLSLGTQYF.

The chain employs TRBV29-1 and TRBJ2-1; TCRdb's D call, TRBD1, is unchecked because there is no DNA. Germline V gives CDR1 SQVTM, CDR2 ANQGSEA. CDR3 length equals 13 residues. CDR3 loop: CSVGHRDYNEQFF.